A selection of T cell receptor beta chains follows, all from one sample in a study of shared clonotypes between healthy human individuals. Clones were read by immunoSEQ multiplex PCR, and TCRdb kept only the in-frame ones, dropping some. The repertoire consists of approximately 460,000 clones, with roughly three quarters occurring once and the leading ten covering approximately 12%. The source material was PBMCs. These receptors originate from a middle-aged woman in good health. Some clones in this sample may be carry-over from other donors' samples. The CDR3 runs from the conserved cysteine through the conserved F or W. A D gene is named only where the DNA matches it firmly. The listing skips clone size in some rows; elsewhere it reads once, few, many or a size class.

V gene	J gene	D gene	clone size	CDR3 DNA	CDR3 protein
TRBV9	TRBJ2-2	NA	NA	TGTGCCAGCAGCTCCAGGACGGAATTACACCCCGGGGAGCTGTTTTTT	CASSSRTELHPGELFF
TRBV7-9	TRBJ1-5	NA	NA	TGTGCCAGCAGCTTAGAGGGAGGCGTCCAGCATTTT	CASSLEGGVQHF
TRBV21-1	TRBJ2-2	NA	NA	TGTGCCAGCAGCAAACGCCGGACTAAAGGTGCTCCGGGCACCGGGGAGCTGTTTTTT	CASSKRRTKGAPGTGELFF
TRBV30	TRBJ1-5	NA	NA	TGTGCCTGGAGTTTAGACAGGAGGCGGGTAGGCAATCAGCCCCAGCATTTT	CAWSLDRRRVGNQPQHF
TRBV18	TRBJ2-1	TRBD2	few	TGTGCCAGCTCCCCCAGAGGGGGAGCGGGAGCCGGAATGGGGCAGTTCTTC	CASSPRGGAGAGMGQFF
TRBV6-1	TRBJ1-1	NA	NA	TGTGCCAGCAGTGAAAGGAGGGGTATAGACACTGAAGCTTTCTTT	CASSERRGIDTEAFF
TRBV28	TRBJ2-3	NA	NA	TGTGCCAGCAGTCCCCGACCCACAGATACGCAGTATTTT	CASSPRPTDTQYF
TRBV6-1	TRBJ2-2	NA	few	TGTGCCAGCAGTGAAGCAGATACCGGGGAGCTGTTTTTT	CASSEADTGELFF
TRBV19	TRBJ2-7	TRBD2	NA	TGTGCCAGTAGTCCGTCTAGCGGGAGGGCCTGGGAGCAGTACTTC	CASSPSSGRAWEQYF
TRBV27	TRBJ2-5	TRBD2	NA	TGTGCCAGCAGCCCGGGACTAGCGGACCGCGGGACCCAGTACTTC	CASSPGLADRGTQYF
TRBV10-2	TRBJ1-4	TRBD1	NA	TGCGCCAGCAGCCGGGACAGGGGCGCAACTAATGAAAAACTGTTTTTT	CASSRDRGATNEKLFF
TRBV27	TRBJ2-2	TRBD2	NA	TGTGCCAGCAGTTTGCGCGGGAGCCCTCCGAGGAACGGGGAGCTGTTTTTT	CASSLRGSPPRNGELFF
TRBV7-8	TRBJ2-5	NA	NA	TGTGCCAGCAGCCGTATTGGCGAGACCCAGTACTTC	CASSRIGETQYF
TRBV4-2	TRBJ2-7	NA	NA	TGTGCCAGCAGCCGAAACAGGGAGTACGAGCAGTACTTC	CASSRNREYEQYF
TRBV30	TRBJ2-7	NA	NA	TGTGCCTGGAGCTCAGGGGACCGGGTGTTAGGATACGAGCAGTACTTC	CAWSSGDRVLGYEQYF
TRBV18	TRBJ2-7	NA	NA	TGTGCCAGCTCACCAGGAGGCAGCGAGCAGTACTTC	CASSPGGSEQYF
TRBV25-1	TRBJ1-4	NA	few	TGTGCCAGCAGGGGGAGTCCCGATGAAAAACTGTTTTTT	CASRGSPDEKLFF
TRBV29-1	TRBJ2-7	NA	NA	TGCAGCGTAAGGGGTCCGGGATCTTACTTC	CSVRGPGSYF
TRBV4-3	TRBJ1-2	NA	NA	TGCGCCAGCAGCCAAGTCGAGCTCTATGGCTACACCTTC	CASSQVELYGYTF
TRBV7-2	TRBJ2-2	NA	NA	TGTGCCAGCATTATCGACAGCGACACGAACACCGGGGAGCTGTTTTTT	CASIIDSDTNTGELFF
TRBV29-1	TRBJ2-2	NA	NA	TGCAGCGCACGGAGGGCCGGAGCCGGGGAGCTGTTTTTT	CSARRAGAGELFF
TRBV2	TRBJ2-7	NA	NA	TGTGCCAGCAGTCCGGGACTCGTATTTCACGAGCAGTACTTC	CASSPGLVFHEQYF
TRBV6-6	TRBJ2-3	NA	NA	TGTGCCAGCCAAGGACGTAGCACAGATACGCAGTATTTT	CASQGRSTDTQYF
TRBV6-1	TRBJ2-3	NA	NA	TGTGCCAGCAGATGGTCCGGGAGCACAGATACGCAGTATTTT	CASRWSGSTDTQYF
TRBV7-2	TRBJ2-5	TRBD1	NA	TGTGCCAGCAGCCGTGACAGGGGGCGCTTCGGGACCCAGTACTTC	CASSRDRGRFGTQYF
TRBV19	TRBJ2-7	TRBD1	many	TGTGCCAGTAGTATCCCGGGGACAGGGGGCTCCGAGCAGTACTTC	CASSIPGTGGSEQYF
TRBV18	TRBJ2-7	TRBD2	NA	TGTGCCAGCTCACCCTCTAGCGGTACTTACGAGCAGTACTTC	CASSPSSGTYEQYF
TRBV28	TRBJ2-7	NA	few	TGTGCCAGCAGGGGGGAAGGGGAGTCCTACGAGCAGTACTTC	CASRGEGESYEQYF
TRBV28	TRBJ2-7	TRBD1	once	TGTGCCATCTCGACAGGGGTACGGACCGAGCAGTACTTC	CAISTGVRTEQYF
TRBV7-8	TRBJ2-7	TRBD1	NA	TGTGCCAGCAGCCTGACGACAGGGACCGTTCGGGAGCAGTACTTC	CASSLTTGTVREQYF
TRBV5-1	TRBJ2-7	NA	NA	TGCGCCAGCAGCCCGGACCAATTGGACGAGCAGTACTTC	CASSPDQLDEQYF
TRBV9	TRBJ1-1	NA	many	TGTGCCAGCAGCGTAAGAGGGGGCACTGAAGCTTTCTTT	CASSVRGGTEAFF
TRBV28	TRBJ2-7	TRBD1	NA	TGTGCCAGCAGCTCTGCGGACAGGTTCGACGAGCAGTACTTC	CASSSADRFDEQYF
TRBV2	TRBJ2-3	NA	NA	TGTGCCAGCAGTTTCAGTACAGATACGCAGTATTTT	CASSFSTDTQYF
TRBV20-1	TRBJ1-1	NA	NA	TGCAGTGCTAATCGCCGCGCAGCTTTCTTT	CSANRRAAFF
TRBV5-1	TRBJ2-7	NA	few	TGCGCCAGCAGCTTGCAACCGGACCCGGGCGAGCAGTACTTC	CASSLQPDPGEQYF
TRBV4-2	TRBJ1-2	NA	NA	TGTGCCAGCAGCCCACCCGGGACGGACTATGGCTACACCTTC	CASSPPGTDYGYTF
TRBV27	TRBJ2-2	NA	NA	TGTGCCAGCAGCTCGGGCAGAAACACCGGGGAGCTGTTTTTT	CASSSGRNTGELFF
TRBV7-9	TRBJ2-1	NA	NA	TGTGCCAGCAGCCCTGAGGGGTTCTACAATGAGCAGTTCTTC	CASSPEGFYNEQFF
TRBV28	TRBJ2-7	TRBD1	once	TGTGCCAGTGTCCGCCCGGGGACAGGGGGGCGCGAGCAGTACTTC	CASVRPGTGGREQYF
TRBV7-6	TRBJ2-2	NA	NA	TGTGCCAGCAGCTTAACGGGGAACTCTGGCACCGGGGAGCTGTTTTTT	CASSLTGNSGTGELFF
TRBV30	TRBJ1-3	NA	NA	TGTGCCTGGATACAGTCCTCTGGAAACACCATATATTTT	CAWIQSSGNTIYF
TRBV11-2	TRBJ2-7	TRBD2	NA	TGTGCCAGCAGCTCTGGGACTAGCGGGGAGTACTTC	CASSSGTSGEYF
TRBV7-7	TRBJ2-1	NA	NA	TGTGCCAGCAGCTTAGAGAGGTACGGTGAGCAGTTCTTC	CASSLERYGEQFF
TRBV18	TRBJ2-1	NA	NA	TGTGCCAGCTCACCACCAGGGGGGTCCGTGGGTGGTGAGCAGTTCTTC	CASSPPGGSVGGEQFF
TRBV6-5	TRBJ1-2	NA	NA	TGTGCCAGCAGTTACGACCACCTCCTTTCTAACTATGGCTACACCTTC	CASSYDHLLSNYGYTF
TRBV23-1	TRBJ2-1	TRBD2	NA	TGCGCCAGCAGTCAAGGGGGTTGGTTCGGACTAGCCGGGCTCGGCAATGAGCAGTTCTTC	CASSQGGWFGLAGLGNEQFF